This T cell receptor beta chain was observed in a study of cytotoxic CD8 clonotypes in ibrutinib-treated CLL. About the research overall: Following treatment for a median around 11 months, range 6 to 36, response samples were then taken.

Broader study findings: Among the clonotypes, public ones were uncommon and contracted or held stable on treatment.

CDR3 length equals 17 residues. J gave up 1 base and V 1 base, and 10 bases lay outside the gene matches. Germline V gene lookup returns CDR1 LNHNV and CDR2 YYDKDF (reference sequence). Sequencing was performed with immunoSEQ multiplex PCR; in TCRdb, only in-frame clones are kept and a portion is missing. The sample has about 330,000 clones; roughly 70% are singletons. Cryopreserved PBMCs provided around 1.9 micrograms of genomic DNA for the TCR beta libraries. Points on this clone: The antigen remains unidentified.

Sequenced here: PBMCs, sampled after 36 months of ibrutinib treatment. The TCR sequence derives from a human donor with chronic lymphocytic leukemia. V is TRBV15 and J is TRBJ2-7, with TRBD2 identical over 7 bases. DNA for the CDR3: TGTGCCACCAGCAGAGTCGGGGCAAGCGGGATTTCCTACGAGCAGTACTTC. Residues: CATSRVGASGISYEQYF.